This T cell receptor (beta chain) was captured in a study of T cell repertoires in cytomegalovirus infection. Turning to the study itself: Shared public TCR beta signatures pointed to both CMV infection and a matching HLA type. Whole-study findings and limits: CMV-specific TCR beta clonotypes restricted by HLA-C dominated the ex vivo response. The cumulative frequency of public TCR beta families identified carriers of CMV plus the relevant HLA.

TCRdb analysed the reads with MiXCR anew, one entry per CDR3 protein. The sample lists more than 150,000 distinct CDR3 sequences, roughly a quarter occurring once. The CDR3 loop spans 13 amino acids. V dropped 8 bases and J dropped 4 bases, with 11 bases sitting between them. There are a few counts of this clonotype. The antigen is not known. This sequence joins TRBV12-3 or TRBV12-4 and TRBJ1-4, with D unclear. This clonotype was obtained from a human donor in good health (CMV status not recorded). Some clones in this sample may be carry-over from other donors' samples. Sequenced material: PBMCs. This CDR3 is CASGSEVNEKLFF. CDR3 DNA sequence: TGTGCCAGCGGGAGTGAAGTTAATGAAAAACTGTTTTTT.